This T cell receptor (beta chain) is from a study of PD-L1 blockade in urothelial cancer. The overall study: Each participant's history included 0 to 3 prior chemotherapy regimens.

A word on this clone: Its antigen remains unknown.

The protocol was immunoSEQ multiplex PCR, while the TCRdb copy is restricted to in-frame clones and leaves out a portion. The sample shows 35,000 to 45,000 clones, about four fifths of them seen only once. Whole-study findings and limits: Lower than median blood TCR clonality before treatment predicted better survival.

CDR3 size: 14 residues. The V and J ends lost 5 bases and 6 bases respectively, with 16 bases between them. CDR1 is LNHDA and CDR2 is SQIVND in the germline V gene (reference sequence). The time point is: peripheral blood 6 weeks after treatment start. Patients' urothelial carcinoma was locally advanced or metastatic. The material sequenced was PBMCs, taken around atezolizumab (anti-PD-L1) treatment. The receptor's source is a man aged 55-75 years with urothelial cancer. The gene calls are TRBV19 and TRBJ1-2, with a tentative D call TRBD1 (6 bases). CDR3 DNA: TGTGCCAGTAGTTGGCAGGGGAAATCGGATGGCTACACCTTC. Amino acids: CASSWQGKSDGYTF.